The clone carrying this T cell receptor (beta chain) has only a few counts. Its antigen is unknown. A far larger clone is only one base removed, so a read error is likely. The entry originates in a study of shared clonotypes between healthy human individuals. Here immunoSEQ multiplex PCR was the method, and the copy in TCRdb shows in-frame clones only, minus some. The table includes approximately 500,000 clones, over 70% detected once. Broader study findings: Among donors, sharing of clonotypes was expected to be affected by sequencing depth. Only blood underwent sampling, and tissue repertoires likely differ.

The receptor was derived from a woman between 40 and 50 years old in good health. Some clones in this sample may be carry-over from other donors' samples. The sample comprised PBMCs.

Written as DNA, the CDR3 is TGTGCCAGCAGTCGGACTGCGTACAGGGTAAGCAATCAGCCCCAGCATTTT. It codes for CASSRTAYRVSNQPQHF. The V call is TRBV28, the J call TRBJ1-5; maybe TRBD1 (6 bases). Trimming removed 5 bases from V and 1 base from J, with 18 bases in between. This CDR3 region has 17 residues. Germline V CDR1 and CDR2: MDHEN, SYDVKM.